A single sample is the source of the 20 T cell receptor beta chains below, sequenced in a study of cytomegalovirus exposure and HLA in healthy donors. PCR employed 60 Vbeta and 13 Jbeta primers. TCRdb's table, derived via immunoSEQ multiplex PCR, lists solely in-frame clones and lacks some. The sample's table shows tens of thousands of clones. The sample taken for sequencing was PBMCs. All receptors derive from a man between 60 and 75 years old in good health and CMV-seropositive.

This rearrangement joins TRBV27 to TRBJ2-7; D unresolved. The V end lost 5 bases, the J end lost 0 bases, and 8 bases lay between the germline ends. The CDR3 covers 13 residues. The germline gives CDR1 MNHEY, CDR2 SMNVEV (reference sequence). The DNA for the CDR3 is TGTGCCAGCAGTCGGGTCCTCTCCTACGAGCAGTACTTC. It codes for CASSRVLSYEQYF.

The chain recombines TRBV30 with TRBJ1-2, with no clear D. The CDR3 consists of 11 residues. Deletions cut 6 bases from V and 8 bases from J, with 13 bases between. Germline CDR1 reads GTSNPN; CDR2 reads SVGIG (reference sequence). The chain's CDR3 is CACFFAKGYTF. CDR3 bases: TGTGCCTGCTTCTTCGCGAAAGGCTACACCTTC.

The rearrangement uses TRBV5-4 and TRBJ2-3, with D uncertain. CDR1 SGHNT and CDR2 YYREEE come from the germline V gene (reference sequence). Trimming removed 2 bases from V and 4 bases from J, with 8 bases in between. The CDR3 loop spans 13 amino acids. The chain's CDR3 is CASSLFGADTQYF. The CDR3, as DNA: TGTGCCAGCAGCTTATTCGGAGCAGATACGCAGTATTTT.

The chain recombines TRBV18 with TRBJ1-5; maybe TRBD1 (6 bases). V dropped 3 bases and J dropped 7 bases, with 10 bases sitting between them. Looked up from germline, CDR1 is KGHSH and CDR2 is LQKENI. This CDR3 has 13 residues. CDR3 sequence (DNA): TGTGCCAGCTCACCGAGGGGGGGCCAGCCCCAGCATTTT. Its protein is CASSPRGGQPQHF.

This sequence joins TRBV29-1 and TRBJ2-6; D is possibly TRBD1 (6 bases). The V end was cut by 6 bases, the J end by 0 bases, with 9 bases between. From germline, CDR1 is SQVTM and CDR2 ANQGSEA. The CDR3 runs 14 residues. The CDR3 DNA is TGCAGCGTGGAGGACAGCTCTGGGGCCAACGTCCTGACTTTC. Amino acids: CSVEDSSGANVLTF.

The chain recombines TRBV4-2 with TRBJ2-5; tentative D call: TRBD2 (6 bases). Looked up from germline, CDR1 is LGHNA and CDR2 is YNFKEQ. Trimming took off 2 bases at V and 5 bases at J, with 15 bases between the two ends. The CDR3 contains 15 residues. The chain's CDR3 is CASSQPIGTQETQYF. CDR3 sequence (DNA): TGTGCCAGCAGCCAACCTATTGGGACTCAGGAGACCCAGTACTTC.

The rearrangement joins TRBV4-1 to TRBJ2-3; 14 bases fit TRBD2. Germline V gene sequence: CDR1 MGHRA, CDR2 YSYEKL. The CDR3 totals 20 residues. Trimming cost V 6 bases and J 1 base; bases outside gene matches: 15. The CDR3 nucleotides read TGCGCCAGCAGGAAATCCGGGACTAGCGGGAGAGGGAGGGGCACAGATACGCAGTATTTT. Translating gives CASRKSGTSGRGRGTDTQYF.

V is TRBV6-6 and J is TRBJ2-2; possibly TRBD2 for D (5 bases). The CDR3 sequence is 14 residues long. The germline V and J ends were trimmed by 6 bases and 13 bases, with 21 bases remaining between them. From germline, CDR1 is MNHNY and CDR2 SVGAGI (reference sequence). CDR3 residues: CASSPYGETAGLFF. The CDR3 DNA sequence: TGTGCCAGCAGCCCCTACGGTGAAACTGCGGGGCTGTTTTTT.

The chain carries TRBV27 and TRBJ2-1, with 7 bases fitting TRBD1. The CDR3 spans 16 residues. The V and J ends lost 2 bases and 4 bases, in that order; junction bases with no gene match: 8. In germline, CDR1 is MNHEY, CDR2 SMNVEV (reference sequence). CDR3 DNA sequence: TGTGCCAGCAGTTTAAGCCCCCGACAGGGATACAATGAGCAGTTCTTC. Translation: CASSLSPRQGYNEQFF.

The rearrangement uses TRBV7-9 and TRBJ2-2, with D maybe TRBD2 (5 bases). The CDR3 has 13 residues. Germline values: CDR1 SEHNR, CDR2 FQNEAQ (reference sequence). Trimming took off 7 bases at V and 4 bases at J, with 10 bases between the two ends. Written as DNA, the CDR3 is TGTGCCAGCACCTTTACTAGCACCGGGGAGCTGTTTTTT. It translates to CASTFTSTGELFF. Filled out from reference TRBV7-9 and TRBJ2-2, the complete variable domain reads DTGVSQNPRHKITKRGQNVTFRCDPISEHNRLYWYRQTLGQGPEFLTYFQNEAQLEKSRLLSDRFSAERPKGSFSTLEIQRTEQGDSAMYLCASTFTSTGELFFGEGSRLTVL.

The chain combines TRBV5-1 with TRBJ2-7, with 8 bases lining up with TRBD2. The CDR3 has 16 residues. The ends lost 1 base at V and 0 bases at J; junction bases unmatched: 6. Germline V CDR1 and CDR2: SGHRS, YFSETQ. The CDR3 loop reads CASSLTSGGSSYEQYF. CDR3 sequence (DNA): TGCGCCAGCAGCTTGACTAGCGGAGGTAGCTCCTACGAGCAGTACTTC.

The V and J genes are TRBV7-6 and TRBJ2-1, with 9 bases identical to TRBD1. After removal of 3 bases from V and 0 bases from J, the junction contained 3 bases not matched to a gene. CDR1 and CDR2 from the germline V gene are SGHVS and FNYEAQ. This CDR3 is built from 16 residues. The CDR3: CASSLEGQGSYNEQFF. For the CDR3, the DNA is TGTGCCAGCAGCTTGGAGGGACAGGGCTCCTACAATGAGCAGTTCTTC.

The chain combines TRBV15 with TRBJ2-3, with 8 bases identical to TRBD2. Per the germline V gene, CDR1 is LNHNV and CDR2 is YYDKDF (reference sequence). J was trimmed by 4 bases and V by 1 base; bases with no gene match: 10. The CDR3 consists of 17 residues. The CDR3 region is CATSRVAISGTSDTQYF. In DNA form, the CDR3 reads TGTGCCACCAGCAGAGTTGCCATTAGCGGGACCTCAGATACGCAGTATTTT.

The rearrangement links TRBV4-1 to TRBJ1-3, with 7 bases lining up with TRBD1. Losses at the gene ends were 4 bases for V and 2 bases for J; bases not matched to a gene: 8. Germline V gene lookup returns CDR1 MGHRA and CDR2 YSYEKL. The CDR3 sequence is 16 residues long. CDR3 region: CASSRELQGTGNTIYF. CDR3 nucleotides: TGCGCCAGCAGCCGAGAACTACAGGGGACTGGAAACACCATATATTTT.

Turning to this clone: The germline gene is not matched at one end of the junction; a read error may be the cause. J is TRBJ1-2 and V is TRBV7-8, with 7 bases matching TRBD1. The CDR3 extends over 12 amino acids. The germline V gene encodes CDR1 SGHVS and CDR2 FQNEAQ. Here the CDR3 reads CASSLGQGSVAF. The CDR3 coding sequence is TGTGCCAGCAGCTTAGGACAGGGCAGCGTCGCCTTC.

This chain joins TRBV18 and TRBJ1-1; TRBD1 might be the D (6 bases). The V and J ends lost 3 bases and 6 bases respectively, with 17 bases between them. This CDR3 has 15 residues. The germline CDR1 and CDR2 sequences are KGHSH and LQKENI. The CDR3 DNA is TGTGCCAGCTCACCCCAGGACAGATTTGGATCTGAAGCTTTCTTT. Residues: CASSPQDRFGSEAFF.

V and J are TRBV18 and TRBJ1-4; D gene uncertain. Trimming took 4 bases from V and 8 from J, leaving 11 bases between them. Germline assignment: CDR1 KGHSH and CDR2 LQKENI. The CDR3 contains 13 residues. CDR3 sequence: CASSRSSGEKLFF. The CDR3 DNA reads TGTGCCAGCTCACGGTCCAGCGGGGAAAAACTGTTTTTT.

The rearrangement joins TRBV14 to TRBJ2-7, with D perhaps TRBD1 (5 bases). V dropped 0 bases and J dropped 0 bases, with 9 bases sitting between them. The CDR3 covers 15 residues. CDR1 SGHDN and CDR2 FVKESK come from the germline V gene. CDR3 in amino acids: CASSQDRGRSYEQYF. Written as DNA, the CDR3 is TGTGCCAGCAGCCAAGATAGGGGCCGCTCCTACGAGCAGTACTTC.

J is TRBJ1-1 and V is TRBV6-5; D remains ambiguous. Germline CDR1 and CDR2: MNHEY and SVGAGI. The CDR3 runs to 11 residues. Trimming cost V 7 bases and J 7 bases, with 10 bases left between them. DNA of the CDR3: TGTGCCAGCACTATGTATGGTGAAGCTTTCTTT. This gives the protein CASTMYGEAFF.

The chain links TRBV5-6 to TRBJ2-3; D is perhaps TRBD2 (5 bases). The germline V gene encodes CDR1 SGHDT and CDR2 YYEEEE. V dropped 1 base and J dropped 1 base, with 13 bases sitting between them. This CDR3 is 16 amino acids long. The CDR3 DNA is TGTGCCAGCAGCTTGACGGGGTACGCAGGCACAGATACGCAGTATTTT. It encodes CASSLTGYAGTDTQYF.